The 21 T cell receptor beta chains reported below all come from one sample, sequenced in a study of identical twins. TCRdb redid the calling of the 5' RACE reads with MiXCR, one entry per CDR3 protein. This sample has fewer than 800,000 distinct CDR3 sequences; just over 7% occur once, and the top ten carry less than 2%. This sample was shared with a second study, whose subject was yellow fever vaccine responses in identical twins.

The source material was PBMCs. Receptor source: a young woman in good health.

V usage is TRBV9 and J usage is TRBJ1-2, with 8 bases lining up with TRBD1. The CDR3 runs 17 residues. Germline V gene data show CDR1 as SGDLS and CDR2 as YYNGEE. The V segment lost 4 bases and the J segment 1 base; nucleotides outside the gene matches: 12. The CDR3 nucleotides are TGTGCCAGCAGCCCGGGGACAGGACCTTCTTATAACTATGGCTACACCTTC. It translates to CASSPGTGPSYNYGYTF.

This clonotype was seen only once. The chain employs TRBV20-1 and TRBJ2-7; D may correspond to TRBD1 or TRBD2 (5 bases each). The germline V and J ends were trimmed by 3 bases and 4 bases, with 13 bases remaining between them. The CDR3 is 13 amino acids. From germline, CDR1 is DFQATT and CDR2 SNEGSKA (reference sequence). CDR3 region: CSARGTPLYEQYV. The CDR3 DNA reads as TGCAGTGCTAGGGGGACCCCCCTGTACGAGCAGTACGTC.

In its sample, this clonotype was seen many times. The rearrangement uses TRBV5-5 and TRBJ2-1; D is undetermined. V was clipped by 2 bases and J by 0 bases, with 9 bases between them. Germline values: CDR1 SGHKS, CDR2 YYEKEE (reference sequence). This CDR3 spans 15 amino acids. Here the CDR3 DNA reads TGTGCCAGCAGCTTCCACGATAGCTCCTACAATGAGCAGTTCTTC. Its translation is CASSFHDSSYNEQFF.

In its sample, this clonotype was seen once. V gene TRBV11-2 combines with J gene TRBJ2-3; D possibly corresponds to TRBD2 (5 bases). The CDR3 has 15 residues. Trimming pared 6 bases from V and 0 bases from J, leaving 13 bases between. The germline V gene has CDR1 SGHAT and CDR2 FQNNGV. The CDR3 DNA sequence: TGTGCCAGCAGAGGCGGAAGCGGCAGCACAGATACGCAGTATTTT. It specifies CASRGGSGSTDTQYF.

This clonotype has at least ten counts. The rearrangement joins TRBV20-1 to TRBJ2-2; tentatively, D is TRBD1 (6 bases). The germline V gene encodes CDR1 DFQATT and CDR2 SNEGSKA (reference sequence). The ends were cut back, 3 bases at V and 6 bases at J, with 11 bases in the middle. The CDR3 is 13 residues long. The chain's CDR3 is CSARGHYPGELFF. In DNA form, the CDR3 reads TGCAGTGCTAGGGGACACTATCCCGGGGAGCTGTTTTTT.

This chain connects TRBV6-1 to TRBJ2-2; a weak D match, TRBD1 (6 bases). The CDR3 extends over 12 amino acids. Trimming took off 5 bases at V and 9 bases at J, with 10 bases between the two ends. Germline V gene lookup returns CDR1 MNHNS and CDR2 SASEGT. The CDR3 sequence: CASSRTAWELFF. The CDR3 DNA reads as TGTGCCAGCAGTAGGACAGCGTGGGAGCTGTTTTTT.

This clonotype was detected a few times. This chain uses TRBV29-1 with TRBJ1-1; D gene uncertain. Looked up from germline, CDR1 is SQVTM and CDR2 is ANQGSEA. V was cut by 3 bases and J by 3 bases, with 2 bases left in between. The CDR3 is 10 residues long. CDR3 protein: CSVEHTEAFF. The DNA for the CDR3 is TGCAGCGTTGAGCACACTGAAGCTTTCTTT.

The V gene is TRBV11-2, the J gene TRBJ1-6, with D hard to call. The V end was cut by 4 bases, the J end by 8 bases, with 9 bases between. In germline, CDR1 is SGHAT, CDR2 FQNNGV. The CDR3 totals 13 residues. The CDR3 sequence: CASSSEFYSPLHF. The CDR3 nucleotides read TGTGCCAGCAGCTCCGAATTTTATTCACCCCTCCACTTT. The full variable domain, completed using reference TRBV11-2 and TRBJ1-6, is EAGVAQSPRYKIIEKRQSVAFWCNPISGHATLYWYQQILGQGPKLLIQFQNNGVVDDSQLPKDRFSAERLKGVDSTLKIQPAKLEDSAVYLCASSSEFYSPLHFGNGTRLTVT.

This clonotype was counted many times. This chain connects TRBV5-1 to TRBJ2-3; a possible D gene is TRBD2 (6 bases). V lost 4 bases and J lost 1, with 16 bases in between. Germline V gene sequence: CDR1 SGHRS, CDR2 YFSETQ. The CDR3 contains 16 residues. The CDR3 spells CASSLPGTQGTDTQYF. DNA for the CDR3: TGCGCCAGCAGCCTGCCCGGGACTCAAGGCACAGATACGCAGTATTTT.

This clonotype was detected only a few times. This chain joins TRBV5-1 and TRBJ2-1, with unresolved D. Trimming shortened V by 5 bases and J by 0 bases, and 12 bases separated the two germline ends. The CDR3 contains 15 residues. Germline CDR1 reads SGHRS; CDR2 reads YFSETQ. This CDR3 reads CASRTAYSSYNEQFF. Written as DNA, the CDR3 is TGCGCCAGCAGAACCGCGTATAGCTCCTACAATGAGCAGTTCTTC.

This clonotype was observed many times. The V gene is TRBV3-1, the J gene TRBJ1-5; no clear D. The germline V gene has CDR1 LGHDT and CDR2 YNNKEL (reference sequence). CDR3 length: 14 residues. Trimming stripped 1 base from V and 3 bases from J, with 7 bases between. The CDR3 coding sequence is TGTGCCAGCAGCCAAGGGACCGACAATCAGCCCCAGCATTTT. Amino acid sequence: CASSQGTDNQPQHF.

V and J are TRBV5-1 and TRBJ2-1; D may be TRBD1 (6 bases). With 3 bases removed from V and 7 bases from J, the gap between germline ends came to 17 bases. The germline gives CDR1 SGHRS, CDR2 YFSETQ. This CDR3 comprises 15 residues. The CDR3 loop is CASSSDPSQGNEQFF. The CDR3 nucleotides read TGCGCCAGCAGCTCCGACCCCTCACAGGGAAATGAGCAGTTCTTC.

On this clonotype itself: One junction end disagrees with the germline gene, perhaps due to a read error. CDR3 region: CASSLGLAGVTEQFF. DNA for the CDR3: TGCGCCAGCAGTTTGGGACTAGCGGGAGTAACTGAGCAGTTCTTC. The genes are TRBV5-1 and TRBJ2-1, with 14 bases aligning to TRBD2. This CDR3 has 15 residues. Germline V lookup: CDR1 SGHRS, CDR2 YFSETQ.

This chain joins TRBV19 and TRBJ2-3, with D tentatively TRBD1 or TRBD2 (5 bases each). V shed 3 bases and J shed 8 bases, with 15 bases lying between them. The CDR3 is 14 residues long. In germline, CDR1 is LNHDA, CDR2 SQIVND (reference sequence). CDR3 coding DNA: TGTGCCAGTAGTATCGGGTCGGGGCAGGGTACGCAGTATTTT. This translates into CASSIGSGQGTQYF.

There are a few counts of this clonotype. The chain combines TRBV11-2 with TRBJ2-1; the match to TRBD2 covers 12 bases. Losses at the gene ends were 3 bases for V and 10 bases for J; bases not matched to a gene: 4. The length of the CDR3 is 14 residues. In germline, CDR1 is SGHAT, CDR2 FQNNGV. CDR3 sequence: CASSLRTSGVEQFF. In nucleotides, the CDR3 is TGTGCCAGCAGCTTGAGGACTAGCGGGGTCGAGCAGTTCTTC. The full variable domain, completed using reference TRBV11-2 and TRBJ2-1, is EAGVAQSPRYKIIEKRQSVAFWCNPISGHATLYWYQQILGQGPKLLIQFQNNGVVDDSQLPKDRFSAERLKGVDSTLKIQPAKLEDSAVYLCASSLRTSGVEQFFGPGTRLTVL.

This clonotype has more than one count but fewer than ten. V usage is TRBV6-2 or TRBV6-3 and J usage is TRBJ2-1, with 14 bases lining up with TRBD2. The trim removed 8 bases at V and 5 bases at J, leaving 8 bases unmatched. Germline CDR1 is MNHEY and CDR2 is SVGEGT. The CDR3 is 16 amino acids. The CDR3 loop is CASWRLAGGPDNEQFF. For the CDR3, the DNA is TGTGCCAGCTGGCGACTAGCGGGAGGGCCAGACAATGAGCAGTTCTTC.

This clonotype was seen many times. The rearrangement joins TRBV5-1 to TRBJ2-2; the D gene is possibly TRBD2 (6 bases). V lost 0 bases to trimming and J lost 2 bases, with 11 bases between them. This CDR3 has 16 amino acids. The germline gives CDR1 SGHRS, CDR2 YFSETQ. CDR3 protein: CASSLERGLNTGELFF. In nucleotides, the CDR3 is TGCGCCAGCAGCTTGGAAAGGGGACTTAACACCGGGGAGCTGTTTTTT.

This clonotype appeared a few times. The genes are TRBV12-3 or TRBV12-4 and TRBJ2-5; D might be TRBD1 or TRBD2, each matching 5 bases. V was shortened by 5 bases and J by 7 bases, with 17 bases between the two germline ends. The CDR3 has 14 amino acids. CDR3 amino acids: CASSPTGTLGTQYF. The CDR3 bases are TGTGCCAGCAGTCCCACCGGGACCTTGGGGACCCAGTACTTC.

This clonotype was seen repeatedly, ten times or more. The chain has TRBV2 and TRBJ2-1, with D possibly being TRBD2 (6 bases). V shed 2 bases and J shed 9 bases, with 14 bases lying between them. This CDR3 spans 14 amino acids. CDR1 is SNHLY and CDR2 is FYNNEI in the germline V gene. This CDR3 reads CASSESWGVSEQFF. The CDR3 bases are TGTGCCAGCAGTGAAAGTTGGGGGGTGAGTGAGCAGTTCTTC. Drawing the rest from reference TRBV2 and TRBJ2-1, the complete variable domain is EPEVTQTPSHQVTQMGQEVILRCVPISNHLYFYWYRQILGQKVEFLVSFYNNEISEKSEIFDDQFSVERPDGSNFTLKIRSTKLEDSAMYFCASSESWGVSEQFFGPGTRLTVL.

Ten or more counts support this clonotype. The chain is built from TRBV24-1 and TRBJ1-2; D gene ambiguous. The germline V gene encodes CDR1 KGHDR and CDR2 SFDVKD. The CDR3 extends over 13 amino acids. V was clipped by 5 bases and J by 8 bases, with 14 bases between them. The CDR3: CATSGGSGSGYTF. The CDR3 region has the DNA TGTGCCACCAGTGGAGGGTCGGGGAGCGGCTACACCTTC.

This clonotype was counted between two and nine times. The chain uses TRBV5-1 and TRBJ1-6; 7 positions match TRBD1. The CDR3 spans 14 residues. Germline V gene lookup returns CDR1 SGHRS and CDR2 YFSETQ. After removal of 1 base from V and 6 bases from J, the junction contained 1 base not matched to a gene. CDR3 sequence reads: CASSLTGVNSPLHF. The CDR3 DNA sequence: TGCGCCAGCAGCTTGACAGGGGTTAATTCACCCCTCCACTTT.